Below, one TCR beta chain is given with its context. What it recognizes is unknown. The assay was immunoSEQ multiplex PCR, and TCRdb's table has in-frame clones only and misses some. The table lists roughly 2.1 million clones, just over 90% of them singletons. From germline, CDR1 is SQVTM and CDR2 ANQGSEA. This CDR3 has 13 amino acids. V was shortened by 5 bases and J by 1 base, with 6 bases between the two germline ends. This entry belongs to a study of shared clonotypes between healthy human individuals. General study results and limits: Specimens sampled were limited to blood, with tissue repertoires likely differing. Measured sharing among donors was expected to vary with sequencing depth.

Naive CD8 cells were CD45RO-negative, positively selected for CCR7, excluding terminally differentiated effector memory CD45RA+ cells. The sequencing input was naive CD8+ T cells from PBMCs. The V and J genes are TRBV29-1 and TRBJ2-6; no reliable D call. This sequence originates from a young man in good health. Some clones in this sample may be carry-over from other donors' samples. As DNA, the CDR3 is TGCAGCGTTCTATCTTCTGGGGCCAACGTCCTGACTTTC. Protein sequence: CSVLSSGANVLTF.